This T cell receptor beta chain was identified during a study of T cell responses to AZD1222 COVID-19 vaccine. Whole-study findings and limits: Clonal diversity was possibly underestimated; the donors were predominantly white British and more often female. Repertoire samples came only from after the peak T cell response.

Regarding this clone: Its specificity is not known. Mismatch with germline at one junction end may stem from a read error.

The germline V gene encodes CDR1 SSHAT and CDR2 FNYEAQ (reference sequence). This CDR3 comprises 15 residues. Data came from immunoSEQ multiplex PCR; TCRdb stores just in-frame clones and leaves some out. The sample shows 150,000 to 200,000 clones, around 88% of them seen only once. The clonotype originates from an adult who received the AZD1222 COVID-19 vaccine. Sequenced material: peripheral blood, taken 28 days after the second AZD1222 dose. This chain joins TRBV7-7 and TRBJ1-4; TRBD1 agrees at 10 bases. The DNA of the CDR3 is TGTGCTAGCAGTTTGACAGGGGGCATATCTGAAAAACTGTTTTTT. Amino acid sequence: CASSLTGGISEKLFF.